This T cell receptor beta chain was sequenced during a study of CD8+ T cells in alopecia areata. Study background: Oral tofacitinib (5 to 10 mg twice daily) was administered to treated patients.

Concerning this clone itself: The antigen is unknown.

General study points: Lesional scalp, especially alopecia totalis/universalis, showed higher clonality than normal scalp.

This CDR3 contains 16 residues. V shed 6 bases, J shed 2 bases, and the junction held 8 bases outside the gene matches. Germline V gene sequence: CDR1 SGHTA, CDR2 FQGNSA. Following RNA extraction, reverse transcription yielded cDNA that acted as the sequencing template. Here immunoSEQ multiplex PCR was the method, and the copy in TCRdb shows in-frame clones only, minus some. Seen here are some 240,000 clones, about 60% observed once, and the top ten hold 0.45%. It was from alopecia areata patients that lesional scalp punch biopsies and peripheral blood were collected. This sequence originates from a human donor with alopecia areata. The sample here was CD4+ T cells sorted from blood, taken at week 0. The chain uses TRBV7-2 and TRBJ2-2; 8 nucleotides line up with TRBD1. The CDR3 reads CASRPPGQGNTGELFF. The CDR3, as DNA: TGTGCCAGCAGGCCCCCTGGACAGGGTAACACCGGGGAGCTGTTTTTT.